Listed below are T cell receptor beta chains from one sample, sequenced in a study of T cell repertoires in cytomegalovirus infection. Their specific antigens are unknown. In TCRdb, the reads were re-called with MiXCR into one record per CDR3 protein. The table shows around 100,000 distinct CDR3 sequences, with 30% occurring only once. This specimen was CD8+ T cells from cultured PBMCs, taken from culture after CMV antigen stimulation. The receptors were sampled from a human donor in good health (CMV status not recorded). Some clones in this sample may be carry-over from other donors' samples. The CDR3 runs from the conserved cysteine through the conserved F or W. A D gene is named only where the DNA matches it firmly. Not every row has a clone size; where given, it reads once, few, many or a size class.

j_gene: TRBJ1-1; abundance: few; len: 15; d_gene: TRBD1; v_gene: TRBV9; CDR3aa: CASSPENRGTPEAFF; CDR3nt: TGTGCCAGCAGCCCAGAAAACAGGGGGACCCCTGAAGCTTTCTTT
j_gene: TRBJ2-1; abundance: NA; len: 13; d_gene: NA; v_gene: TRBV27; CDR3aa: CASSSLSYNEQFF; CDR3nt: TGTGCCAGCAGTTCCCTCTCCTACAATGAGCAGTTCTTC
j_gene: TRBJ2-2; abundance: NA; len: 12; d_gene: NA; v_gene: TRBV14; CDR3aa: CASRWNTGELFF; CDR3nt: TGTGCCAGCAGATGGAACACCGGGGAGCTGTTTTTT
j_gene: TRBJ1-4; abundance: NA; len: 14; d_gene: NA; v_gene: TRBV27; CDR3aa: CASSAGYTNEKLFF; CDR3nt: TGTGCCAGCAGCGCAGGGTACACTAATGAAAAACTGTTTTTT
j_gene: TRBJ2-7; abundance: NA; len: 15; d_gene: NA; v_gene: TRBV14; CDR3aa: CASSQGLGARYEQYF; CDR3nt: TGTGCCAGCAGCCAAGGACTGGGGGCGCGTTACGAGCAGTACTTC
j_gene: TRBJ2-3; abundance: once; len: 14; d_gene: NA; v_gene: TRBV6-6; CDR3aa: CASSLTASTDTQYF; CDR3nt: TGTGCCAGCAGTCTGACAGCCAGCACAGATACGCAGTATTTT
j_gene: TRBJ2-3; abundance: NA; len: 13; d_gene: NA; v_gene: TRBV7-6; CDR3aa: CASSPFKADTQYF; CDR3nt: TGTGCCAGCAGTCCTTTCAAGGCAGATACGCAGTATTTT
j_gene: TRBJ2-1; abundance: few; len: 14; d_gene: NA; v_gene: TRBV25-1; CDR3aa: CASNNGGPYNEQFF; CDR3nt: TGTGCCAGCAACAACGGGGGGCCCTACAATGAGCAGTTCTTC
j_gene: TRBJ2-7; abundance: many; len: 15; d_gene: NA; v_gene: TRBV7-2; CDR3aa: CASSTYPGPSYEQYF; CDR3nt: TGTGCCAGCAGCACCTACCCTGGGCCTTCCTACGAGCAGTACTTC
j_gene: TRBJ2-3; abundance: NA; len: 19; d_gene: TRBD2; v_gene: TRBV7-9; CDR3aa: CASSPFGRGWLEGTDTQYF; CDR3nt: TGTGCCAGCAGCCCATTCGGGCGGGGGTGGTTGGAAGGCACAGATACGCAGTATTTT
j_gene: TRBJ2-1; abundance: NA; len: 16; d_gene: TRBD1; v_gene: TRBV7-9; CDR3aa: CASSITGTGVGNEQFF; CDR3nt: TGTGCCAGCAGCATAACCGGGACAGGGGTCGGGAATGAGCAGTTCTTC
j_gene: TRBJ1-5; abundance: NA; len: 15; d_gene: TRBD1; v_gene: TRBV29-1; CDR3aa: CSALLTTGGNQPQHF; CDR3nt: TGCAGCGCTCTGCTTACAACAGGGGGCAATCAGCCCCAGCATTTT
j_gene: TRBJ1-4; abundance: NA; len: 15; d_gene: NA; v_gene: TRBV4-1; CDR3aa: CASSHDRGLNEKLFF; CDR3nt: TGCGCCAGCAGCCACGACCGGGGCCTTAATGAAAAACTGTTTTTT
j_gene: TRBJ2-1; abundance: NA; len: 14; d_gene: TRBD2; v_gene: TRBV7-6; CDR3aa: CASSPIAGGGEQFF; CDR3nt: TGTGCCAGCAGCCCTATAGCGGGGGGTGGTGAGCAGTTCTTC
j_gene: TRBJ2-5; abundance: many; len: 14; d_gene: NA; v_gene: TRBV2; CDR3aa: CASSKDTSQETQYF; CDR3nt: TGTGCCAGCAGTAAAGACACGTCTCAAGAGACCCAGTACTTC
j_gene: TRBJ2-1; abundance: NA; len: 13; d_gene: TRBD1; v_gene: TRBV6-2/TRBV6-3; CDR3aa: CATSGQGGYEQFF; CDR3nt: TGTGCCACCTCGGGACAGGGAGGTTATGAGCAGTTCTTC
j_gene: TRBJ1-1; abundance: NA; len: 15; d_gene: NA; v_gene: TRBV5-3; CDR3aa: CASSLVQGLNTEAFF; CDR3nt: TGTGCCAGCAGCTTGGTTCAGGGATTGAACACTGAAGCTTTCTTT
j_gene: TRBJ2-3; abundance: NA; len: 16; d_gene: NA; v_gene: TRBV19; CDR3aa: CASSMGTGVNTDTQYF; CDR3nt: TGTGCCAGTAGTATGGGTACCGGGGTCAACACAGATACGCAGTATTTT
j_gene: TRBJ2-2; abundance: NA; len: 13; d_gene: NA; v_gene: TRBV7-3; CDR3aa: CASSLSVTGELFF; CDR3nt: TGTGCCAGCAGCTTATCAGTCACCGGGGAGCTGTTTTTT
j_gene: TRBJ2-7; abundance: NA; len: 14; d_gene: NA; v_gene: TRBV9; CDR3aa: CASSSWDNTYEQYF; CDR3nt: TGTGCCAGCAGCAGCTGGGACAATACCTACGAGCAGTACTTC